Presented here are 9 T cell receptor beta chains from one specimen sequenced in a study of OX40 agonist ivuxolimab in advanced cancers. Libraries were prepared by immunoSEQ multiplex PCR; TCRdb keeps only in-frame clonotypes and omits some of them. The sample holds about 40,000 clones; around 87% are singletons and the top ten take 3% to 4.5%. The specimen was CD4+ or CD8+ T cells sorted from blood, collected in a trial of the OX40 agonist ivuxolimab. The receptors were sampled from an adult with an advanced solid tumor such as melanoma, head and neck, liver or kidney cancer.

The V and J genes are TRBV14 and TRBJ2-3, with D unclear. Germline loops: CDR1 SGHDN, CDR2 FVKESK. The CDR3 has 15 amino acids. Trimming cost V 1 base and J 4 bases, with 12 bases left between them. In nucleotides, the CDR3 is TGTGCCAGCAGCCAAGTAGAGTGGTGGGCAGATACGCAGTATTTT. It specifies CASSQVEWWADTQYF.

The rearrangement links TRBV19 to TRBJ2-5; 9 bases map to TRBD2. The CDR3 covers 15 residues. V was pared by 8 bases and J by 3 bases, with 10 bases of the junction left unmatched. Per the germline V gene, CDR1 is LNHDA and CDR2 is SQIVND (reference sequence). CDR3 coding DNA: TGTGCCAGTTGTTTAGCGGGAGAGGGGGAAGAGACCCAGTACTTC. Translated: CASCLAGEGEETQYF.

This clone has only one observation. This rearrangement joins TRBV7-2 to TRBJ1-2, with 7 nucleotides matching TRBD1. Germline CDR1 reads SGHTA; CDR2 reads FQGNSA. Trimming took 6 bases from V and 4 from J; bases not matched to a gene: 2. This CDR3 has 12 residues. CDR3 loop: CASSGTVYGYTF. The CDR3 bases are TGTGCCAGCAGTGGGACAGTCTATGGCTACACCTTC. The whole variable domain, remainder taken from reference TRBV7-2 and TRBJ1-2, is GAGVSQSPSNKVTEKGKDVELRCDPISGHTALYWYRQSLGQGLEFLIYFQGNSAPDKSGLPSDRFSAERTGGSVSTLTIQRTQQEDSAVYLCASSGTVYGYTFGSGTRLTVV.

The sample holds one count of this clone. CDR3: CASSVTYRGSQPQHF. The CDR3 nucleotides read TGTGCCAGCAGTGTAACCTACAGGGGCAGCCAGCCCCAGCATTTT. This chain joins TRBV28 and TRBJ1-5; 7 bases are a match to TRBD1. This CDR3 region has 15 residues. Germline CDR1 and CDR2: MDHEN and SYDVKM. J lost 7 bases, V lost 5 bases, and 11 bases had no gene match.

This chain uses TRBV19 with TRBJ1-2, with 7 bases identical to TRBD1. This CDR3 has 13 residues. Looked up from germline, CDR1 is LNHDA and CDR2 is SQIVND (reference sequence). J gave up 5 bases and V 9 bases, and 9 bases lay outside the gene matches. CDR3 coding DNA: TGTGCCAGCACTACGACAGGGACATATGGCTACACCTTC. This encodes CASTTTGTYGYTF. The full variable domain, completed using reference TRBV19 and TRBJ1-2, is DGGITQSPKYLFRKEGQNVTLSCEQNLNHDAMYWYRQDPGQGLRLIYYSQIVNDFQKGDIAEGYSVSREKKESFPLTVTSAQKNPTAFYLCASTTTGTYGYTFGSGTRLTVV.

This rearrangement joins TRBV27 to TRBJ1-5; TRBD1 matches at 7 bases. This CDR3 comprises 15 residues. V gave up 6 bases and J gave up 9 bases; unmatched junction bases: 14. The germline gives CDR1 MNHEY, CDR2 SMNVEV (reference sequence). In DNA, the CDR3 is TGTGCCAGCAGGTCCTCCGGGACAGCCCAATTGCCCCAGCATTTT. It specifies CASRSSGTAQLPQHF.

The chain has TRBV7-8 and TRBJ2-7; the match to TRBD2 covers 9 bases. The V gene end was trimmed by 0 bases and the J gene end by 1 base; junction bases not matched to a gene: 1. The length of the CDR3 is 15 residues. The V gene's germline CDR1 is SGHVS and CDR2 FQNEAQ. The CDR3 bases are TGTGCCAGCAGCTTAGCCCTAGCGGGATCCTACGAGCAGTACTTC. The encoded protein is CASSLALAGSYEQYF.

This clone was recorded once. The chain employs TRBV27 and TRBJ2-1, with 12 bases that match TRBD2. Germline lookup yields CDR1 MNHEY and CDR2 SMNVEV (reference sequence). The CDR3 is made up of 15 amino acids. The junction had 2 bases not matched to a gene; V was cut back by 6 bases and J by 2 bases. The CDR3 protein is CASSRTSGTYNEQFF. The CDR3 DNA reads TGTGCCAGCAGCCGGACTAGCGGGACCTACAATGAGCAGTTCTTC.

The genes are TRBV20-1 and TRBJ2-3; 7 bases align to TRBD2. V lost 6 bases, J lost 8 bases, and 2 bases stayed unmatched. The germline CDR1 and CDR2 sequences are DFQATT and SNEGSKA (reference sequence). The CDR3 extends over 10 amino acids. CDR3 sequence reads: CSATSVTQYF. CDR3 nucleotide sequence: TGCAGTGCAACTAGCGTTACGCAGTATTTT.